The present entry profiles one T cell receptor (beta chain) with its context. This entry is derived from a study of response to subunit inactivated influenza vaccine. TCRdb processed the RT-PCR reads anew with MiXCR; each CDR3 protein has one entry. The sample holds under 850,000 distinct CDR3 sequences; 15% to 20% are singletons and the top ten take approximately 10%. This specimen was PBMCs from blood, taken roughly 5 days after vaccination. The receptor was derived from a man aged 45-65 years who received an inactivated influenza vaccine.

The CDR3 DNA is TGTGCCAGCTCACCGATACCGAGACAGGCTAACTATGGCTACACCTTC. Translation gives CASSPIPRQANYGYTF. The V and J genes are TRBV18 and TRBJ1-2; weak D call: TRBD1 (6 bases). The CDR3 covers 16 residues. Trimming took 3 bases from V and 0 from J, leaving 14 bases between them. Germline loops: CDR1 KGHSH, CDR2 LQKENI.